A single T cell receptor beta chain is shown here with its context. The data belong to a study of blood T cell repertoires in COVID-19. Libraries were prepared by immunoSEQ multiplex PCR; TCRdb keeps only in-frame clonotypes and omits some of them. The data show approximately 96,000 clones, with over 85% seen just once and 3.5% to 5% held by the top ten. The V and J ends lost 3 bases and 4 bases respectively, with 13 bases between them. CDR3 length: 15 amino acids. The germline V gene encodes CDR1 KGHSH and CDR2 LQKENI. Specimen: peripheral blood. The TCR sequence derives from a human donor with COVID-19, enrolled during active disease. The donor label of this sample is uncertain. The chain links TRBV18 to TRBJ1-3; D unresolved. CDR3 in DNA: TGTGCCAGCTCACCTCCCGGACTCTTGGGAAACACCATATATTTT. Its protein product is CASSPPGLLGNTIYF.